Here is one TCR beta chain with its context. Its matching antigen is unknown. Within the CD8+ T cell compartment, naive cells were CD45RO-CCR7+CD27+CD95-. The sample comes from a study of CXCR3-negative and CXCR3-positive naive CD8 T cells. Study-level results: Memory cells differed in TRBV-TRBJ usage, but naive CXCR3-negative and CXCR3-positive cells had similar usage. Comparison of naive cells showed more hydrophobic TRB CDR3s in CXCR3-positive than in CXCR3-negative naive cells. Comparably high diversity marked both naive subsets, whereas memory CD8+ cells had much lower diversity. Surface CD5 matched across naive subsets, and TRB CDR3 properties served to infer TCR strength.

With UMI labels, 5' RACE was used to prepare the TRB cDNA libraries. With the 5' RACE reads reprocessed, TCRdb shows one record per CDR3 protein and no DNA. This listing includes tens of thousands of distinct CDR3 sequences. The CDR3 sequence is 15 residues long. Germline loops: CDR1 MDHEN, CDR2 SYDVKM. J is TRBJ2-5 and V is TRBV28; there is no DNA to check the TCRdb D call of TRBD2. The receptor was isolated from a human donor in good health. Some clones in this sample may be carry-over from other donors' samples. Sequenced input: naive CXCR3+ CD8+ T cells from blood. Subset specified: CD45RO-CCR7+CD27+CD95- naive CD8+ T cells expressing CXCR3 (TNR3+). The CDR3 loop reads CASSPARGGQETQYF. The complete variable domain, with remaining parts taken from reference TRBV28 and TRBJ2-5, reads DVKVTQSSRYLVKRTGEKVFLECVQDMDHENMFWYRQDPGLGLRLIYFSYDVKMKEKGDIPEGYSVSREKKERFSLILESASTNQTSMYLCASSPARGGQETQYFGPGTRLLVL.